This T cell receptor (beta chain) was recovered during a study of blood T cell repertoires in COVID-19. Assay: immunoSEQ multiplex PCR; the TCRdb copy retains only in-frame clones and omits some. Among 130,000 or so clones, just over 85% were seen once, and the ten largest hold over 1.5%. The germline V gene encodes CDR1 SGHTA and CDR2 FQGNSA. This CDR3 spans 15 amino acids. V was trimmed by 3 bases and J by 0 bases, leaving 11 bases between them. The rearrangement uses TRBV7-2 and TRBJ1-1; D possibly corresponds to TRBD1 (6 bases). The receptor was isolated from a woman aged 60-75 years with acute or convalescent COVID-19. The sample comprised peripheral blood. The CDR3 region is CASSLAGAMNTEAFF. The CDR3 DNA is TGTGCCAGCAGCTTGGCAGGGGCGATGAACACTGAAGCTTTCTTT.